The clone carrying this T cell receptor (beta chain) showed up many times. This entry is derived from a study of spatial heterogeneity in lung cancer. The CDR3 totals 14 residues. V lost 7 bases, J lost 7 bases, and 9 bases stayed unmatched. Stated time point: blood at routine non-recurrence follow-up after resection. Whole RNA, which was extracted from tumor, nontumor lung tissue or frozen PBMC, was sequenced without any cell sorting. Every individual TCR cDNA molecule carried its own unique molecular identifier, which allowed correction of PCR and sequencing errors. TCRdb re-analysed the 5' RACE reads in MiXCR, keeping a single row per CDR3 protein. The sample holds some 120,000 distinct CDR3 sequences, approximately 12% seen once.

The clonotype comes from a male donor with early-stage non-small cell lung cancer. The chain is built from TRBV12-3 or TRBV12-4 and TRBJ2-7, with 11 positions matching TRBD1. Sample: PBMCs, taken at follow-up. CDR3 loop: CASNNFGTGGEQYF. CDR3 nucleotide sequence: TGTGCCAGCAATAACTTTGGGACAGGGGGAGAGCAGTACTTC.